This T cell receptor beta chain was observed in a study of patients and donors after allogeneic stem cell transplantation. TCRdb fed the RT-PCR reads into MiXCR, producing one record per CDR3 protein. The data show more than 850,000 distinct CDR3 sequences, roughly 17% seen once. Germline V gene lookup returns CDR1 SGHDN and CDR2 FVKESK. Trimming removed 3 bases from V and 5 bases from J, with 11 bases in between. The length of the CDR3 is 13 residues. The sample taken for sequencing was blood, either unsorted or a sorted T cell fraction (not recorded which). The clonotype comes from a human donor who was either an allogeneic HSCT recipient or a stem cell or donor lymphocyte infusion donor (not recorded which). It is not recorded whose cells these are; they may come from a transplant donor. The rearrangement uses TRBV14 and TRBJ2-7; D unresolved. As DNA, the CDR3 is TGTGCCAGCAGCCAGGGATTAGCCAACGAGCAGTACTTC. Its protein is CASSQGLANEQYF. Full variable domain (missing parts from reference TRBV14 and TRBJ2-7): EAGVTQFPSHSVIEKGQTVTLRCDPISGHDNLYWYRRVMGKEIKFLLHFVKESKQDESGMPNNRFLAERTGGTYSTLKVQPAELEDSGVYFCASSQGLANEQYFGPGTRLTVT.